This T cell receptor (beta chain) was obtained from a study of blood T cell repertoires in COVID-19. Categorization into cohorts depended on clinical history that participants reported. Trimming stripped 5 bases from V and 9 bases from J, with 22 bases between. Germline V gives CDR1 SEHNR, CDR2 FQNEAQ (reference sequence). This CDR3 spans 15 amino acids. Repertoires were generated with immunoSEQ multiplex PCR, while TCRdb's copy carries only in-frame clones and drops some. The data contain approximately 240,000 clones, under 95% of them singletons. The V call is TRBV7-9, the J call TRBJ2-5; possibly TRBD2 for D (6 bases). The source material was PBMCs or T cells enriched from blood (not recorded which). This clonotype originated in a woman under 30 who had recovered from COVID-19. CDR3 protein: CASSTLRLVWIPQYF. In DNA, the CDR3 is TGTGCCAGCAGCACACTAAGACTAGTGTGGATTCCCCAGTACTTC.